The 11 T cell receptor beta chains listed next were all sequenced from one sample in a study of Tregs in tolerant kidney transplant recipients. TCRdb keeps only in-frame clones here, not all; method: immunoSEQ multiplex PCR. Of about 61,000 clones in the sample, approximately 83% were seen once. Sequenced material: Tregs from blood, taken before the transplant. These receptors all stem from a human donor who received a combined kidney and bone marrow transplant.

The count of this clone is one. The V gene is TRBV6-6, the J gene TRBJ1-2; D unclear. The CDR3 runs to 14 residues. V dropped 2 bases and J dropped 4 bases, with 11 bases sitting between them. The germline CDR1 and CDR2 sequences are MNHNY and SVGAGI (reference sequence). The CDR3 DNA reads as TGTGCCAGCAGTTACAAGGGTTTGAGCTATGGCTACACCTTC. It encodes CASSYKGLSYGYTF.

This clone was observed a handful of times. A much more abundant neighbour one base away suggests this may be a read error. Other DNA variants within this sample encode the same CDR3. The gene calls are TRBV25-1 and TRBJ2-2; D is possibly TRBD2 (5 bases). The germline CDR1 and CDR2 sequences are MGHDK and SYGVNS. This CDR3 is built from 13 residues. The CDR3 nucleotides read TGTGCCAGCAGTGAATTTGGAGCCGGGGAGCTGTTCTTT. It translates to CASSEFGAGELFF.

CDR3 loop: CASSPRDLTGELFF. CDR3 bases: TGTGCCAGCAGCCCCCGGGACCTCACCGGGGAGCTGTTTTTT. The gene calls are TRBV9 and TRBJ2-2; D may be TRBD1 or TRBD2 (5 bases each). The CDR3 loop spans 14 amino acids. Germline-derived CDR1 and CDR2 are SGDLS and YYNGEE. The V gene lost 4 bases and the J gene lost 4 bases, with 11 bases spanning the gap.

The chain employs TRBV29-1 and TRBJ2-3, with TRBD2 matching over 9 bases. The J segment lost 4 bases and the V segment lost 3 bases, leaving 5 bases of the junction unmatched. The CDR3 covers 14 residues. Per germline, CDR1 SQVTM and CDR2 ANQGSEA. CDR3 nucleotides: TGCAGCGTTGAGGCTAGCGGGAATCCAGATACGCAGTATTTT. Translating it yields CSVEASGNPDTQYF.

This clone appeared once. The rearrangement links TRBV5-1 to TRBJ2-3; D is unresolved. This CDR3 comprises 15 residues. Germline V gene lookup returns CDR1 SGHRS and CDR2 YFSETQ. V lost 0 bases, J lost 1 base, and 9 bases lay in between. The CDR3 protein is CASSLVGFRTDTQYF. DNA for the CDR3: TGCGCCAGCAGCTTGGTGGGATTCCGCACAGATACGCAGTATTTT.

This clone has just a few counts. The rearrangement joins TRBV28 to TRBJ2-1; 10 bases align to TRBD2. After removal of 6 bases from V and 10 bases from J, the junction contained 6 bases not matched to a gene. This CDR3 has 13 residues. Germline CDR1 reads MDHEN; CDR2 reads SYDVKM. CDR3 nucleotides: TGTGCCAGCAGGCCCACTAGCGGGATCGAGCAGTTCTTC. Residues: CASRPTSGIEQFF.

This chain's CDR3 is CASRHTFSGANVLTF. As DNA, the CDR3 is TGTGCCAGCAGGCACACATTCTCTGGGGCCAACGTCCTGACTTTC. The rearrangement uses TRBV6-1 and TRBJ2-6; no reliable D call. This CDR3 region has 15 residues. Deletions cut 6 bases from V and 0 bases from J, with 9 bases between. Per germline, CDR1 MNHNS and CDR2 SASEGT.

This clone has only a few counts. The chain recombines TRBV5-6 with TRBJ2-3, with D maybe TRBD1 (6 bases). The CDR3 has 13 residues. V was shortened by 1 base and J by 5 bases, with 8 bases between the two germline ends. Germline V gives CDR1 SGHDT, CDR2 YYEEEE. The DNA of the CDR3 is TGTGCCAGCAGCTTGAAGGGGGTAGATACGCAGTATTTT. This translates into CASSLKGVDTQYF.

The chain combines TRBV5-1 with TRBJ2-3; D is perhaps TRBD2 (6 bases). The CDR3 is 16 amino acids. Trimming removed 0 bases from V and 2 bases from J, with 13 bases in between. Looked up from germline, CDR1 is SGHRS and CDR2 is YFSETQ. The CDR3 region has the DNA TGCGCCAGCAGCTTGGGGACGGCGGGGATCACAGATACGCAGTATTTT. It codes for CASSLGTAGITDTQYF.

The rearrangement joins TRBV6-5 to TRBJ1-1, with D possibly TRBD1 on 6 matching bases. CDR1 is MNHEY and CDR2 is SVGAGI in the germline V gene. The CDR3 has 13 residues. With 6 bases removed from V and 6 bases from J, the gap between germline ends came to 14 bases. The DNA for the CDR3 is TGTGCCAGCAGACCAGGGGCCTGGGCTGAAGCTTTCTTT. Protein: CASRPGAWAEAFF.

The rearrangement links TRBV20-1 to TRBJ2-7, with D possibly TRBD2 on 6 matching bases. The J call is in doubt because the DNA end fits TRBJ2-1 better. This CDR3 contains 11 residues. CDR1 and CDR2 (germline): DFQATT, SNEGSKA (reference sequence). This CDR3 reads CSAWGDNEQFF. For the CDR3, the DNA is TGCAGTGCTTGGGGGGACAATGAGCAGTTCTTC.